The 28 T cell receptor beta chains below come from one sample, sequenced in a study of blood T cell repertoires in COVID-19. The data were produced by immunoSEQ multiplex PCR, yet TCRdb's version contains in-frame clones alone and is incomplete. The sample lists fewer than 150,000 clones; more than 80% were seen once. The sample was peripheral blood. The origin of the receptors is a human donor in a cohort sampled during active COVID-19.

The rearrangement joins TRBV7-9 to TRBJ2-6; D gene uncertain. This CDR3 contains 13 residues. Germline V gives CDR1 SEHNR, CDR2 FQNEAQ (reference sequence). V gave up 7 bases and J gave up 2 bases, with 6 bases separating them. CDR3 loop: CASTLPGANVLTF. CDR3 coding DNA: TGTGCCAGCACCCTCCCTGGGGCCAACGTCCTGACTTTC.

J is TRBJ2-3 and V is TRBV5-8; weak D call: TRBD1 (5 bases). The V gene lost 0 bases and the J gene lost 8 bases, with 13 bases spanning the gap. The germline V gene has CDR1 SGHTS and CDR2 YDEGEE. CDR3 size: 14 residues. CDR3 in amino acids: CASSLGGPLVTQYF. In DNA form, the CDR3 reads TGTGCCAGCAGCTTGGGGGGCCCGTTGGTTACGCAGTATTTT.

The genes are TRBV7-2 and TRBJ1-3, with D unclear. V lost 2 bases, J lost 0 bases, and 11 bases lay in between. This CDR3 is built from 16 residues. CDR1 and CDR2 (germline): SGHTA, FQGNSA. For the CDR3, the DNA is TGTGCCAGCAGCTTATTAGTGGTTAGCTCTGGAAACACCATATATTTT. Protein product: CASSLLVVSSGNTIYF.

The CDR3 sequence: CASSDKEYVNYYEQYF. The CDR3 DNA is TGTGCCAGCAGTGATAAGGAATATGTCAACTACTACGAGCAGTACTTC. The rearrangement links TRBV2 to TRBJ2-7, with unresolved D. The CDR3 extends over 16 amino acids. V was pared by 3 bases and J by 3 bases, with 18 bases between. CDR1 SNHLY and CDR2 FYNNEI come from the germline V gene.

The chain joins TRBV3-1 (or the pseudogene TRBV3-2) to TRBJ1-1; 7 nucleotides agree with TRBD1. V was clipped by 5 bases and J by 2 bases; unmatched bases: 5. Germline V gene data show CDR1 as LGHDT and CDR2 as YNNKEL (reference sequence). The CDR3 loop spans 14 amino acids. The CDR3 loop is CASSARQGNTEAFF. The DNA for the CDR3 is TGTGCCAGCAGCGCCCGACAGGGTAACACTGAAGCTTTCTTT.

The chain uses TRBV19 and TRBJ2-1, with 8 nucleotides matching TRBD1. CDR3 length: 15 amino acids. Germline values: CDR1 LNHDA, CDR2 SQIVND (reference sequence). Germline trimming cut 3 bases from V and 3 bases from J; bases unmatched to any gene: 4. In DNA, the CDR3 is TGTGCCAGTAGTATTAACAGGGGGGACTACAATGAGCAGTTCTTC. As protein: CASSINRGDYNEQFF.

The chain links TRBV4-3 to TRBJ2-3; 8 positions match TRBD2. V shed 1 base, J shed 2 bases, and the junction held 2 bases outside the gene matches. The CDR3 covers 15 residues. Germline V gene data show CDR1 as LGHNA and CDR2 as YSLEER. The CDR3 DNA reads as TGCGCCAGCAGCCAAGCACTAGCGGACACAGATACGCAGTATTTT. It translates to CASSQALADTDTQYF.

V is TRBV7-2 and J is TRBJ1-5; no clear D. The CDR3 runs to 14 residues. V was cut by 0 bases and J by 9 bases, with 12 bases left in between. Germline lookup yields CDR1 SGHTA and CDR2 FQGNSA. DNA for the CDR3: TGTGCCAGCAGCTTAGCCCCGACATCACGGCCCCAGCATTTT. It codes for CASSLAPTSRPQHF. Filled out from reference TRBV7-2 and TRBJ1-5, the complete variable domain reads GAGVSQSPSNKVTEKGKDVELRCDPISGHTALYWYRQSLGQGLEFLIYFQGNSAPDKSGLPSDRFSAERTGGSVSTLTIQRTQQEDSAVYLCASSLAPTSRPQHFGDGTRLSIL.

The chain joins TRBV5-6 to TRBJ2-7; the match to TRBD1 covers 8 bases. Trimming removed 0 bases from V and 3 bases from J; junction bases left unmatched: 2. CDR1 SGHDT and CDR2 YYEEEE come from the germline V gene. The CDR3 contains 14 residues. As DNA, the CDR3 is TGTGCCAGCAGCTTGGCGACAGGGGTCTACGAGCAGTACTTC. Its protein product is CASSLATGVYEQYF. Full variable domain (missing parts from reference TRBV5-6 and TRBJ2-7): DAGVTQSPTHLIKTRGQQVTLRCSPKSGHDTVSWYQQALGQGPQFIFQYYEEEERQRGNFPDRFSGHQFPNYSSELNVNALLLGDSALYLCASSLATGVYEQYFGPGTRLTVT.

The chain employs TRBV6-6 and TRBJ2-7; D perhaps matches TRBD2 (5 bases). Per germline, CDR1 MNHNY and CDR2 SVGAGI (reference sequence). V was shortened by 8 bases and J by 0 bases, with 17 bases between the two germline ends. The CDR3 has 15 amino acids. Written as DNA, the CDR3 is TGTGCCAGCGGAAATCGACTATTTGACTCCTACGAGCAGTACTTC. This sequence encodes CASGNRLFDSYEQYF.

The chain recombines TRBV23-1 with TRBJ2-7; D is possibly TRBD2 (7 bases). TRBV23-1 is labeled an ORF, and its function is uncertain. V lost 7 bases, J lost 6 bases, and 34 bases lay in between. The CDR3 covers 19 residues. CDR3 in DNA: TGCGCCAGCAACCACCAGGAGACTAGCCCCACCAGGGGACCCTGCGAGCAGTACTTC. This gives the protein CASNHQETSPTRGPCEQYF.

This clone was detected only once. The chain links TRBV9 to TRBJ2-2, with 9 bases fitting TRBD2. The CDR3 contains 15 residues. J gave up 2 bases and V 2 bases, and 1 base lay outside the gene matches. Looked up from germline, CDR1 is SGDLS and CDR2 is YYNGEE. The CDR3 nucleotides read TGTGCCAGCAGCGTGGGACTAGCCAACACCGGGGAGCTGTTTTTT. Translated: CASSVGLANTGELFF. Drawing the rest from reference TRBV9 and TRBJ2-2, the complete variable domain is DSGVTQTPKHLITATGQRVTLRCSPRSGDLSVYWYQQSLDQGLQFLIQYYNGEERAKGNILERFSAQQFPDLHSELNLSSLELGDSALYFCASSVGLANTGELFFGEGSRLTVL.

This chain joins TRBV15 and TRBJ1-6; D is uncertain. The V gene lost 5 bases and the J gene lost 7 bases, with 12 bases spanning the gap. Germline values: CDR1 LNHNV, CDR2 YYDKDF (reference sequence). The CDR3 is 14 residues long. The CDR3 reads CATSGSSGNSPLHF. The DNA of the CDR3 is TGTGCCACCAGCGGTTCCTCCGGGAATTCACCCCTCCACTTT. The whole variable domain, filled in from reference TRBV15 and TRBJ1-6, reads DAMVIQNPRYQVTQFGKPVTLSCSQTLNHNVMYWYQQKSSQAPKLLFHYYDKDFNNEADTPDNFQSRRPNTSFCFLDIRSPGLGDTAMYLCATSGSSGNSPLHFGNGTRLTVT.

V is TRBV6-1 and J is TRBJ2-1; TRBD1 matches at 8 bases. The V gene's germline CDR1 is MNHNS and CDR2 SASEGT. The trim removed 4 bases at V and 7 bases at J, leaving 12 bases unmatched. The CDR3 consists of 16 residues. CDR3 sequence (DNA): TGTGCCAGCAGTGCCGCCTCTGGACAGGGAGGAAATGAGCAGTTCTTC. It translates to CASSAASGQGGNEQFF.

This sequence joins TRBV5-6 and TRBJ1-1; D not certain. The length of the CDR3 is 13 residues. V gave up 2 bases and J gave up 6 bases, with 11 bases separating them. Germline loops: CDR1 SGHDT, CDR2 YYEEEE. CDR3 sequence reads: CASSFRGFAEAFF. CDR3 bases: TGTGCCAGCAGCTTCCGGGGTTTTGCTGAAGCTTTCTTT.

Written as DNA, the CDR3 is TGTGCCAGCAGCTACGGGGGGCGAGGATATGGTTTCTTT. It yields the protein CASSYGGRGYGFF. The rearrangement joins TRBV5-4 to TRBJ1-1; the D gene is possibly TRBD1 (6 bases). Germline-derived CDR1 and CDR2 are SGHNT and YYREEE (reference sequence). Trimming took 3 bases from V and 13 from J, leaving 19 bases between them. The CDR3 has 13 residues.

The table lists this clone with a few counts. J is TRBJ2-2 and V is TRBV9; D is uncertain. The CDR3 sequence is 13 residues long. Trimming shortened V by 2 bases and J by 4 bases, and 6 bases separated the two germline ends. CDR1 is SGDLS and CDR2 is YYNGEE in the germline V gene. The DNA of the CDR3 is TGTGCCAGCAGCGTGAGGATCACCGGGGAGCTGTTTTTT. It specifies CASSVRITGELFF.

The chain employs TRBV11-1 and TRBJ2-5; 9 positions agree with TRBD1. This CDR3 contains 15 residues. Germline V gives CDR1 SGHAT, CDR2 FQDESV (reference sequence). V lost 5 bases to trimming and J lost 0 bases; unmatched junction nucleotides: 4. The CDR3 protein is CASSAGQGHQETQYF. CDR3 nucleotide sequence: TGTGCCAGCAGCGCGGGACAGGGCCACCAAGAGACCCAGTACTTC.

CDR3 nucleotides: TGTGCCAGCAGTTTCTACCGGGACAGGCGAACCTACGAGCAGTACTTC. Translation gives CASSFYRDRRTYEQYF. The chain links TRBV27 to TRBJ2-7, with 8 positions matching TRBD1. CDR3 length equals 16 residues. With V trimmed by 3 bases and J by 2 bases, 9 bases remained unmatched. The V gene's germline CDR1 is MNHEY and CDR2 SMNVEV (reference sequence).

This sequence joins TRBV6-5 and TRBJ2-5; possibly TRBD2 for D (7 bases). Trimming took 7 bases from V and 2 from J, leaving 17 bases between them. Germline values: CDR1 MNHEY, CDR2 SVGAGI. CDR3 length: 15 amino acids. This chain's CDR3 is CASTDGGGSQETQYF. DNA for the CDR3: TGTGCCAGCACAGATGGGGGGGGCTCTCAAGAGACCCAGTACTTC.

This clone was seen just once. The chain joins TRBV25-1 to TRBJ1-1; possibly TRBD1 for D (6 bases). Germline CDR1 is MGHDK and CDR2 is SYGVNS. V dropped 4 bases and J dropped 7 bases, with 7 bases sitting between them. The CDR3 extends over 11 amino acids. The CDR3 sequence: CASSAGDEAFF. CDR3 coding DNA: TGTGCCAGCAGTGCAGGGGATGAAGCTTTCTTT.

V gene TRBV2 combines with J gene TRBJ2-7; TRBD1 agrees at 11 bases. The CDR3 loop spans 16 amino acids. Germline trimming cut 6 bases from V and 6 bases from J; bases unmatched to any gene: 13. Looked up from germline, CDR1 is SNHLY and CDR2 is FYNNEI. The chain's CDR3 is CASSLRRTGGVSEQYF. The CDR3 nucleotides read TGTGCCAGCAGCCTCAGAAGGACAGGGGGCGTTTCCGAGCAGTACTTC.

This chain joins TRBV10-3 and TRBJ1-4; 7 bases fit TRBD1. The CDR3 runs to 13 residues. Germline CDR1 ENHRY, CDR2 SYGVKD. J lost 6 bases, V lost 10 bases, and 8 bases had no gene match. CDR3 coding DNA: TGTGCCACTACGACAGGGTCTCATGAAAAACTGTTTTTT. Translation: CATTTGSHEKLFF.

The J gene is TRBJ1-2, the V gene TRBV19; tentative D call: TRBD1 (6 bases). The CDR3 extends over 13 amino acids. Trimming removed 6 bases at V and 7 bases at J, with 15 bases between. Germline V lookup: CDR1 LNHDA, CDR2 SQIVND (reference sequence). Written as DNA, the CDR3 is TGTGCCAGTAGCACACAGGGCTCAAGTGGCTACACCTTC. It specifies CASSTQGSSGYTF.

This clone was seen once. The V call is TRBV4-1, the J call TRBJ2-1, with 8 bases lining up with TRBD2. The CDR3 length is 17 residues. Germline V gives CDR1 MGHRA, CDR2 YSYEKL. J was trimmed by 1 base and V by 5 bases; bases with no gene match: 10. CDR3 in amino acids: CASSAPPGGGSYNEQFF. CDR3 nucleotides: TGCGCCAGCAGCGCGCCCCCCGGGGGGGGGTCCTACAATGAGCAGTTCTTC.

The chain links TRBV4-1 to TRBJ1-4; D gene unclear. Trimming pared 0 bases from V and 0 bases from J, leaving 8 bases between. CDR3 length: 16 residues. The germline V gene has CDR1 MGHRA and CDR2 YSYEKL. DNA of the CDR3: TGCGCCAGCAGCCAAGATAGGAGGGCAACTAATGAAAAACTGTTTTTT. As protein: CASSQDRRATNEKLFF.

V gene TRBV7-2 combines with J gene TRBJ2-3, with D unclear. The V gene lost 5 bases and the J gene lost 4 bases, with 13 bases spanning the gap. Germline V gene lookup returns CDR1 SGHTA and CDR2 FQGNSA. This CDR3 contains 14 residues. CDR3 bases: TGTGCCAGCAGCCCCGGGTCCTCTGCAGATACGCAGTATTTT. Amino acids: CASSPGSSADTQYF. Combining the CDR3 with reference TRBV7-2 and TRBJ2-3 gives the whole variable domain GAGVSQSPSNKVTEKGKDVELRCDPISGHTALYWYRQSLGQGLEFLIYFQGNSAPDKSGLPSDRFSAERTGGSVSTLTIQRTQQEDSAVYLCASSPGSSADTQYFGPGTRLTVL.

The chain employs TRBV28 and TRBJ2-5, with 9 bases that match TRBD1. Looked up from germline, CDR1 is MDHEN and CDR2 is SYDVKM. This CDR3 spans 15 amino acids. V trimming: 1 base; J trimming: 5 bases; junction bases outside the gene matches: 5. Here the CDR3 reads CASSLSGQGFETQYF. For the CDR3, the DNA is TGTGCCAGCAGTTTATCGGGACAGGGTTTTGAGACCCAGTACTTC.